This T cell receptor beta chain is from a study of vaccination effects on CD4 cells after COVID-19. Antigen-specific CD4+ T cells expanded by the ViraFEST assay with viral peptide pools were then sequenced. Subsequent to roughly 9 days of culture, CD4+ T cells were isolated. No vaccinee had earlier SARS-CoV-2 infection, and nucleocapsid antibodies were negative. Turning to this clone: Its antigen is still unknown.

Only in-frame clones appear in the TCRdb table, and some are missing; sequencing was by immunoSEQ multiplex PCR. The sample has tens of thousands of clones; under 80% are singletons. The germline V gene has CDR1 SGDLS and CDR2 YYNGEE. The CDR3 loop spans 19 amino acids. V lost 3 bases to trimming and J lost 0 bases; unmatched junction nucleotides: 9. This clonotype was sampled from a human donor who received a COVID-19 vaccine. The V and J genes are TRBV9 and TRBJ2-6; 10 bases align to TRBD1. The sample in question was CD4+ T cells from PBMCs cultured with SARS-CoV-2 spike peptides, obtained before COVID-19 vaccination. For the CDR3, the DNA is TGTGCCAGCAGCGCTCGTCCGGGACAGGGGAACTCTGGGGCCAACGTCCTGACTTTC. It specifies CASSARPGQGNSGANVLTF.